This T cell receptor (beta chain) is drawn from a study of blood T cell repertoires in COVID-19. Whole-study context: Researchers got acute and convalescent COVID-19 samples from the United States, Italy and Spain. The analysed material was cDNA or gDNA that came from T cells, B-cell-depleted T cells, or PBMCs.

Authors' processing steps: Amplification with reference gene primers provided the estimates of nucleated cell counts. The data were produced by immunoSEQ multiplex PCR, yet TCRdb's version contains in-frame clones alone and is incomplete. V, J and clone size reflect that table, while D and trimming were determined from the DNA. The table has some 43,000 clones, 80% to 90% seen once. The V gene's germline CDR1 is SGHNT and CDR2 YYREEE (reference sequence). Between the trimmed V and J ends, which lost 1 base and 4 bases, there was a span of 10 bases. The CDR3 totals 14 residues. Sequencing was carried out using peripheral blood. This sequence originates from a human donor in a cohort sampled during active COVID-19. The chain employs TRBV5-4 and TRBJ2-3; D not certain. This chain's CDR3 is CASSLPLEPDTQYF. Here the CDR3 DNA reads TGTGCCAGCAGCTTGCCTTTAGAGCCAGATACGCAGTATTTT. Drawing the rest from reference TRBV5-4 and TRBJ2-3, the complete variable domain is ETGVTQSPTHLIKTRGQQVTLRCSSQSGHNTVSWYQQALGQGPQFIFQYYREEENGRGNFPPRFSGLQFPNYSSELNVNALELDDSALYLCASSLPLEPDTQYFGPGTRLTVL.